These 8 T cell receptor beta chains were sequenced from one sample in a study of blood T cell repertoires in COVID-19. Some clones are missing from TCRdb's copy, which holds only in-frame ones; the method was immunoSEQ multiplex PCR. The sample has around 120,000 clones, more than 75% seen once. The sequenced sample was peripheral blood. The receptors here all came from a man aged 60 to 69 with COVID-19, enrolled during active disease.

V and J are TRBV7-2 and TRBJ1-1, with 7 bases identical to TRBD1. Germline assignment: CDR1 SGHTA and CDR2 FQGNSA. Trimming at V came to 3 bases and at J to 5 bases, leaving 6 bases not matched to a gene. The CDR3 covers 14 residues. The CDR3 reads CASSFYRGDTEAFF. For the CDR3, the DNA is TGTGCCAGCAGCTTTTACAGGGGAGATACTGAAGCTTTCTTT. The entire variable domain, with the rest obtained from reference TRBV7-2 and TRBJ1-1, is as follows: GAGVSQSPSNKVTEKGKDVELRCDPISGHTALYWYRQSLGQGLEFLIYFQGNSAPDKSGLPSDRFSAERTGGSVSTLTIQRTQQEDSAVYLCASSFYRGDTEAFFGQGTRLTVV.

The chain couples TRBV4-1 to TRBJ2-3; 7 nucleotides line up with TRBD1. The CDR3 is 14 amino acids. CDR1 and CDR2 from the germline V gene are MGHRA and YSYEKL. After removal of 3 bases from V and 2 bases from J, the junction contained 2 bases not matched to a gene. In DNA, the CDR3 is TGCGCCAGCAGCCAGACAGGGCCCACAGATACGCAGTATTTT. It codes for CASSQTGPTDTQYF.

The CDR3 is CASRSLAIGRETQYF. CDR3 DNA sequence: TGTGCCAGCAGGAGTTTAGCGATAGGAAGAGAGACCCAGTACTTC. V gene TRBV5-6 combines with J gene TRBJ2-5; the D gene is possibly TRBD2 (5 bases). The ends were cut back, 5 bases at V and 4 bases at J, with 18 bases in the middle. There are 15 residues in the CDR3. Germline CDR1 SGHDT, CDR2 YYEEEE. Full variable domain (remainder filled in from reference TRBV5-6 and TRBJ2-5): DAGVTQSPTHLIKTRGQQVTLRCSPKSGHDTVSWYQQALGQGPQFIFQYYEEEERQRGNFPDRFSGHQFPNYSSELNVNALLLGDSALYLCASRSLAIGRETQYFGPGTRLLVL.

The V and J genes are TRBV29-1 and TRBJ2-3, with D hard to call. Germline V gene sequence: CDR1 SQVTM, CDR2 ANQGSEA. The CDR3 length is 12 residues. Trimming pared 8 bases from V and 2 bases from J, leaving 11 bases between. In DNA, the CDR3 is TGCAGCCTGAGCCTCAACACAGATACGCAGTATTTT. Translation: CSLSLNTDTQYF.

The CDR3 sequence is CASSYLAVEQFF. In DNA form, the CDR3 reads TGTGCCAGCAGCTACCTAGCGGTTGAGCAGTTCTTC. The V gene is TRBV2, the J gene TRBJ2-1; the match to TRBD2 covers 7 bases. This CDR3 comprises 12 residues. The ends lost 6 bases at V and 9 bases at J; junction bases unmatched: 5. Germline-derived CDR1 and CDR2 are SNHLY and FYNNEI.

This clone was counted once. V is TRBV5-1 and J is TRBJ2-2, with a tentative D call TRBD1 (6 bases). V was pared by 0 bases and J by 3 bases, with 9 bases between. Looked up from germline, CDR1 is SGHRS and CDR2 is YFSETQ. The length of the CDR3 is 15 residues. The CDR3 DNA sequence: TGCGCCAGCAGCTTGGGCCAGGGGTACACCGGGGAGCTGTTTTTT. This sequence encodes CASSLGQGYTGELFF.

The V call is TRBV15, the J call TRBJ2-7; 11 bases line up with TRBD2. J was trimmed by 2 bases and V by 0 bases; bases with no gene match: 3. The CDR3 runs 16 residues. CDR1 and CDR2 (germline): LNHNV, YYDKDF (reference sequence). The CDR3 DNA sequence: TGTGCCACCAGCAGAGATAAGACTAGCGGGGCCTACGAGCAGTACTTC. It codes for CATSRDKTSGAYEQYF.

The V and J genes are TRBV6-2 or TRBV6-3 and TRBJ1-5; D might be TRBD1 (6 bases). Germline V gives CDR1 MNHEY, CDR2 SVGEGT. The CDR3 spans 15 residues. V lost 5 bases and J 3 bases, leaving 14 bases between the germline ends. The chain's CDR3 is CASSEARGNNQPQHF. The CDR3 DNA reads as TGTGCCAGCAGTGAGGCCAGGGGAAACAATCAGCCCCAGCATTTT.